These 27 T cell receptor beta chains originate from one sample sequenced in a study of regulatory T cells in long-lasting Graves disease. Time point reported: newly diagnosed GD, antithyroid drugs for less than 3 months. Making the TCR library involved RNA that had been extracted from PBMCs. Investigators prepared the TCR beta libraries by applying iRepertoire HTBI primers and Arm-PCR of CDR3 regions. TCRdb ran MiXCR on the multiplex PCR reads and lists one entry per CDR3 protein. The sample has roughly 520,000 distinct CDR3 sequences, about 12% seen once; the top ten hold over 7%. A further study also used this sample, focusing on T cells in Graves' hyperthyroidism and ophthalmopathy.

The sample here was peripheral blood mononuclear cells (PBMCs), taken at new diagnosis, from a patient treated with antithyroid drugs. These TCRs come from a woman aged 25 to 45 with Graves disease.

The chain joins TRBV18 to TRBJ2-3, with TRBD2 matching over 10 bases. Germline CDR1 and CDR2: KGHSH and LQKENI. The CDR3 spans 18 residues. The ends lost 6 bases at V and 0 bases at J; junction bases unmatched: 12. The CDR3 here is CASSPGSGLAVSTDTQYF. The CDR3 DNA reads TGTGCCAGCTCCCCGGGTTCCGGACTAGCGGTTAGCACAGATACGCAGTATTTT. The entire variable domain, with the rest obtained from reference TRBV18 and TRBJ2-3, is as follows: NAGVMQNPRHLVRRRGQEARLRCSPMKGHSHVYWYRQLPEEGLKFMVYLQKENIIDESGMPKERFSAEFPKEGPSILRIQQVVRGDSAAYFCASSPGSGLAVSTDTQYFGPGTRLTVL.

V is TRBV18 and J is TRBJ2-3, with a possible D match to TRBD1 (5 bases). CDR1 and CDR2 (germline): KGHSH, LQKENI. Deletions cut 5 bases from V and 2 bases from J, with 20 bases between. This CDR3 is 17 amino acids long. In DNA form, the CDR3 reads TGTGCCAGCTCAGCCAATACAGGATCAATGACCACAGATACGCAGTATTTT. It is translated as CASSANTGSMTTDTQYF.

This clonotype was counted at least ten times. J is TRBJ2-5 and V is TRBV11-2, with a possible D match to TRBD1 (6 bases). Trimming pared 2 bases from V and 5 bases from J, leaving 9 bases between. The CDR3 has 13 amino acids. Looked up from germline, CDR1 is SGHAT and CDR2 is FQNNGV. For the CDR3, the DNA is TGTGCCAGCAGCTTACAGGGGTGGGAGACCCAGTACTTC. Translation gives CASSLQGWETQYF.

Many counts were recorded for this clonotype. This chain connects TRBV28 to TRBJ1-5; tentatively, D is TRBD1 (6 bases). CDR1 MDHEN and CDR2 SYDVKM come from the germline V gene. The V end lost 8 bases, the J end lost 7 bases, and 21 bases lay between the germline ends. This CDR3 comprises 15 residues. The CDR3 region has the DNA TGTGCCAGCCCTCCCCGCGGGGGGCGCGGACAGCCCCAGCATTTT. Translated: CASPPRGGRGQPQHF.

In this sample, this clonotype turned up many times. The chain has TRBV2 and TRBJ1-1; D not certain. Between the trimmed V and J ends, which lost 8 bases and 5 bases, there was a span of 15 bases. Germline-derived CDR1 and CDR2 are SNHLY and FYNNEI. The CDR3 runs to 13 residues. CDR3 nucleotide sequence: TGTGCCAGCCTTATTACCGAGCGGACTGAAGCTTTCTTT. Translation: CASLITERTEAFF. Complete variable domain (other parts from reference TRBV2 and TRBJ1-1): EPEVTQTPSHQVTQMGQEVILRCVPISNHLYFYWYRQILGQKVEFLVSFYNNEISEKSEIFDDQFSVERPDGSNFTLKIRSTKLEDSAMYFCASLITERTEAFFGQGTRLTVV.

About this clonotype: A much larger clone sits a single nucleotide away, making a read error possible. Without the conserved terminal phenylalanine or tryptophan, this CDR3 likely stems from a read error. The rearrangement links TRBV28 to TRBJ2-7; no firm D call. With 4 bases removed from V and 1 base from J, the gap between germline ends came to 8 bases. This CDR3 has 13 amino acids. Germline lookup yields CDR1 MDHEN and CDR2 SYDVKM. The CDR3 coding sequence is TGTGCCAGCAGTTGGTGGGGATCCTACGAGCAGTACCTC. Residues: CASSWWGSYEQYL.

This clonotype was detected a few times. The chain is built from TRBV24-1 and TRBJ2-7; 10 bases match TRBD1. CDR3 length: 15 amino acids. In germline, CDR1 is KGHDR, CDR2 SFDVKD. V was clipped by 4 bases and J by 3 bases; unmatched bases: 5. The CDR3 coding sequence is TGTGCCACCAGTGACCCGACAGGGGGCTACTACGAGCAGTACTTC. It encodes CATSDPTGGYYEQYF.

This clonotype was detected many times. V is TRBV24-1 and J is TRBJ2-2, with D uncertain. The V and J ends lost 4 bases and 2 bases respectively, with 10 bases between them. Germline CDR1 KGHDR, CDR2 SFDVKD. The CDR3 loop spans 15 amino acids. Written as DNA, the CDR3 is TGTGCCACCAGTGAGCCGACAAGAAACACCGGGGAGCTGTTTTTT. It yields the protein CATSEPTRNTGELFF.

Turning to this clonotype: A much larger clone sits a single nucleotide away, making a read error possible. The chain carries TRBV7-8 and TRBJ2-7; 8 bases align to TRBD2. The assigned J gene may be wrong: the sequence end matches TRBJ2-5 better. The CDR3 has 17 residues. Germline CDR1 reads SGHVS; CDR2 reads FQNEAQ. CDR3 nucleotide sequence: TGTGCCAGCATCTTAGCCCAGTGGGTGGCGGGAGGAGAGACCCAGTACTTC. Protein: CASILAQWVAGGETQYF.

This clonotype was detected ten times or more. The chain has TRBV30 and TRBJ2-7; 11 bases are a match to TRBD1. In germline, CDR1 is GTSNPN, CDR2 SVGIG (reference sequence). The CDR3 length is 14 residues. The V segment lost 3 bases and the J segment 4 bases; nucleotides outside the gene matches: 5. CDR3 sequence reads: CAWRRDRGGYEQYF. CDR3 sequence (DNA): TGTGCCTGGAGACGGGACAGGGGGGGGTACGAGCAGTACTTC. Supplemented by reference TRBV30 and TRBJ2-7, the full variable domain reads SQTIHQWPATLVQPVGSPLSLECTVEGTSNPNLYWYRQAAGRGLQLLFYSVGIGQISSEVPQNLSASRPQDRQFILSSKKLLLSDSGFYLCAWRRDRGGYEQYFGPGTRLTVT.

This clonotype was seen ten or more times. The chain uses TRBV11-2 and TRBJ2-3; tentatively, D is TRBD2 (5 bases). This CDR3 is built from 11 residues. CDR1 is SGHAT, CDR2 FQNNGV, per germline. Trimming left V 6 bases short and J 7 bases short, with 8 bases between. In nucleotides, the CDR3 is TGTGCCAGCAGAGAGGGCCATACGCAGTATTTT. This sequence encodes CASREGHTQYF. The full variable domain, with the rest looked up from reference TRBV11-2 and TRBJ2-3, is EAGVAQSPRYKIIEKRQSVAFWCNPISGHATLYWYQQILGQGPKLLIQFQNNGVVDDSQLPKDRFSAERLKGVDSTLKIQPAKLEDSAVYLCASREGHTQYFGPGTRLTVL.

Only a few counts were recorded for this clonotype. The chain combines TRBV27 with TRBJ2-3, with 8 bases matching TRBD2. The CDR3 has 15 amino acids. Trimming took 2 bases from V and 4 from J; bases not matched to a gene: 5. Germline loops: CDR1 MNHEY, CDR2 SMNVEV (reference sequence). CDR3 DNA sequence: TGTGCCAGCAGTTTAATGTCGGGGGGGTCAGATACGCAGTATTTT. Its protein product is CASSLMSGGSDTQYF.

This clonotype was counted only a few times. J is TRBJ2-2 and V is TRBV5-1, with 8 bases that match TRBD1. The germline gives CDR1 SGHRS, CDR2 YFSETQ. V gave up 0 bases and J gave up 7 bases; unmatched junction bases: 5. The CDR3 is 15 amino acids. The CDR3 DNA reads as TGCGCCAGCAGCTTGGCCGGACAGGGCAGCGGGGAGCTGTTTTTT. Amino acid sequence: CASSLAGQGSGELFF.

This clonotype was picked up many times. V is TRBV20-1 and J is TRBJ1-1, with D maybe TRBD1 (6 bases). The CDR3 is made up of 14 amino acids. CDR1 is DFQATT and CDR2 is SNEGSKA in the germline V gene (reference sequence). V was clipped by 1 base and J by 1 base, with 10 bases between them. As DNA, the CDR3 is TGCAGTGCTAGAGTGGACAGCCGGAACACTGAAGCTTTCTTT. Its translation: CSARVDSRNTEAFF.

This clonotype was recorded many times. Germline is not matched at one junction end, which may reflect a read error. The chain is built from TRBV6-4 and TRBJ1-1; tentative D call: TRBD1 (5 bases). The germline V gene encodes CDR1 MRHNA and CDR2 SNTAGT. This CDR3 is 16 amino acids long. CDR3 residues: CASSYSISWGYTEAFF. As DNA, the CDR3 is TGTGCCAGCAGTTACTCGATAAGTTGGGGGTACACTGAAGCTTTCTTT.

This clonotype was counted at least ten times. The CDR3 protein is CASSYSQYPGVNYGYTF. The CDR3 DNA follows: TGTGCCAGCAGTTACTCACAGTACCCGGGGGTCAACTATGGCTACACCTTC. The chain combines TRBV6-5 with TRBJ1-2, with D possibly TRBD1 on 5 matching bases. V gave up 0 bases and J gave up 2 bases, with 16 bases separating them. From germline, CDR1 is MNHEY and CDR2 SVGAGI. The CDR3 consists of 17 residues.

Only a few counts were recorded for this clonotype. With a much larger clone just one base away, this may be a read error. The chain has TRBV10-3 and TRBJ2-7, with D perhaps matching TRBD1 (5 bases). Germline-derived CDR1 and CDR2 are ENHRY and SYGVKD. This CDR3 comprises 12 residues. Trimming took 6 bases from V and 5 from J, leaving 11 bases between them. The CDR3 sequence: CAISPGAHEQYF. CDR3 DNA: TGTGCCATCAGCCCTGGGGCCCACGAGCAGTACTTC.

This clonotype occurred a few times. CDR3 region: CASSHRTASNQPQHF. In DNA form, the CDR3 reads TGTGCCAGCAGCCATAGGACGGCCAGCAATCAGCCCCAGCATTTT. V gene TRBV12-3 or TRBV12-4 combines with J gene TRBJ1-5, with D uncertain. V was clipped by 6 bases and J by 1 base, with 13 bases between them. The CDR3 contains 15 residues.

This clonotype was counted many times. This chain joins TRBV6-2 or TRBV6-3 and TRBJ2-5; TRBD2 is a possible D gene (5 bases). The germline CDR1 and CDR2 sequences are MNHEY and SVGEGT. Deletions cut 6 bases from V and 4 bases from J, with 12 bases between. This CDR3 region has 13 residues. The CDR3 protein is CASRWAGVETQYF. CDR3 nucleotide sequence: TGTGCCAGCAGGTGGGCCGGGGTAGAGACCCAGTACTTC.

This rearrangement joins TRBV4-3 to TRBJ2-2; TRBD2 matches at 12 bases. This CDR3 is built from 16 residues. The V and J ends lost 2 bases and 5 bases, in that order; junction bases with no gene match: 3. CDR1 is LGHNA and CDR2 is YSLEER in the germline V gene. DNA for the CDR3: TGCGCCAGCAGCCAACTAGCGGGAGGGGGAACCGGGGAGCTGTTTTTT. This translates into CASSQLAGGGTGELFF.

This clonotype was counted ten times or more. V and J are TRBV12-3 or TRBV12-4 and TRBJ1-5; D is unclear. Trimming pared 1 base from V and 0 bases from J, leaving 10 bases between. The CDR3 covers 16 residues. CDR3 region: CASSLGGWYSNQPQHF. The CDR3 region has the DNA TGTGCCAGCAGTTTAGGGGGTTGGTATAGCAATCAGCCCCAGCATTTT.

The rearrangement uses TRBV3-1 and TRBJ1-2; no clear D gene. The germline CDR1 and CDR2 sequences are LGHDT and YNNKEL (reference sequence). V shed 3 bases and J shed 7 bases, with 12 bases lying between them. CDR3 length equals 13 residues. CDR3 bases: TGTGCCAGCAGCCATCGAGACGTGGCTGGCTACACCTTC. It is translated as CASSHRDVAGYTF.

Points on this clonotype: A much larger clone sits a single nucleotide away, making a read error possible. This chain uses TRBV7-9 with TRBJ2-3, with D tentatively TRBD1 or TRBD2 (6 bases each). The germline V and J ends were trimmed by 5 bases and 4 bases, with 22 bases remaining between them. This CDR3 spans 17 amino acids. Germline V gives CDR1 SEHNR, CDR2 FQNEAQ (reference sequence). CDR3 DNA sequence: TGTGCCAGCAGCGGGGGGCCGGGATCCCGAATTCCAGATACGCAGTATTTT. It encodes CASSGGPGSRIPDTQYF.

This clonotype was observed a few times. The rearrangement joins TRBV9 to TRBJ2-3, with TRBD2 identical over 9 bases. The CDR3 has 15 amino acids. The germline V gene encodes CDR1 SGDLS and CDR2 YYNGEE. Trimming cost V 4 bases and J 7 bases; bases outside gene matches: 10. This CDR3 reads CASSYTSGLPNTQYF. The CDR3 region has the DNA TGTGCCAGCAGCTATACTAGCGGGCTCCCCAATACGCAGTATTTT.

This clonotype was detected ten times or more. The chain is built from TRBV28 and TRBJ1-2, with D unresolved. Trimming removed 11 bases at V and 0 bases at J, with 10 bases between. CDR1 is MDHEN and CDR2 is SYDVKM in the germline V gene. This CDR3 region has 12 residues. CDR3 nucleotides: TGTGCCTGTCAGGCCTCTAACTATGGCTACACCTTC. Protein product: CACQASNYGYTF.

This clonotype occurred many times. DNA for the CDR3: TGTGCCAGCAGTTACCCAAGGATGGGGGCACCCACAGATACGCAGTATTTT. Translation: CASSYPRMGAPTDTQYF. V usage is TRBV6-5 and J usage is TRBJ2-3; possibly TRBD1 for D (6 bases). The V gene lost 2 bases and the J gene lost 2 bases, with 17 bases spanning the gap. The CDR3 length is 17 residues. Per the germline V gene, CDR1 is MNHEY and CDR2 is SVGAGI.

The CDR3 protein is CASNLPVPDTQYF. The CDR3 region has the DNA TGTGCCAGCAACCTCCCAGTTCCAGATACGCAGTATTTT. The rearrangement joins TRBV7-9 to TRBJ2-3, with D hard to call. Germline V gene sequence: CDR1 SEHNR, CDR2 FQNEAQ (reference sequence). Trimming shortened V by 7 bases and J by 4 bases, and 12 bases separated the two germline ends. The CDR3 spans 13 residues.